Reported below is one TCR beta chain. Antigen unknown. Trimming left V 7 bases short and J 1 base short, with 19 bases between. Per germline, CDR1 SQVTM and CDR2 ANQGSEA. The CDR3 has 15 residues. Some clones are missing from TCRdb's copy, which holds only in-frame ones; the method was immunoSEQ multiplex PCR. The top ten clones hold approximately 30% of a sample with 130,000 or so clones, around nine tenths of them seen once. The sample comes from a study of T cell responses to AZD1222 COVID-19 vaccine. At the level of the study: Pooled together were second doses at about 4 or about 12 weeks. Study-level results: The number of AZD1222 recipients seropositive at baseline was only five or six.

The specimen was peripheral blood, collected on day 0 of AZD1222 vaccination. V usage is TRBV29-1 and J usage is TRBJ1-1, with D unresolved. The sequence was collected from an adult in good health. The CDR3 DNA sequence: TGCAGCGCCGCGGAGATAAGATCGGGGAACACTGAAGCTTTCTTT. It translates to CSAAEIRSGNTEAFF.